These 17 T cell receptor beta chains were all obtained from the same sample, sequenced in a study of T cell responses to AZD1222 COVID-19 vaccine. The method was immunoSEQ multiplex PCR; TCRdb's version includes in-frame clones alone and lacks a portion of them. The sample yields approximately 170,000 clones, over 75% seen once. This specimen was peripheral blood, taken on day 0 of AZD1222 vaccination. The receptor source for this set is an adult in good health.

The rearrangement links TRBV30 to TRBJ2-5; D assignment may be TRBD1 or TRBD2 (5 bases each). Germline V gene lookup returns CDR1 GTSNPN and CDR2 SVGIG (reference sequence). The germline V and J ends were trimmed by 0 bases and 13 bases, with 15 bases remaining between them. This CDR3 spans 12 amino acids. The CDR3 DNA is TGTGCCTGGAGTGTCGCCCCGGGACGTGGGTACTTC. Translating it yields CAWSVAPGRGYF.

The chain has TRBV7-6 and TRBJ1-1; D not resolved. The CDR3 has 14 amino acids. V was shortened by 5 bases and J by 0 bases, with 10 bases between the two germline ends. Germline V gene data show CDR1 as SGHVS and CDR2 as FNYEAQ. CDR3 sequence reads: CASSPQPVNTEAFF. CDR3 coding DNA: TGTGCCAGCAGCCCGCAGCCGGTGAACACTGAAGCTTTCTTT.

For the CDR3, the DNA is TGCGCCAGCAGCCATCCCCTCGGGGGCTACACCTTC. It yields the protein CASSHPLGGYTF. The V gene is TRBV4-3, the J gene TRBJ1-2; D is unresolved. Deletions cut 3 bases from V and 8 bases from J, with 10 bases between. The CDR3 has 12 amino acids. CDR1 is LGHNA, CDR2 YSLEER, per germline.

The chain carries TRBV27 and TRBJ2-7, with TRBD2 matching 10 bases. The junction had 10 bases not matched to a gene; V was cut back by 6 bases and J by 2 bases. The CDR3 runs 16 residues. Germline V gene data show CDR1 as MNHEY and CDR2 as SMNVEV (reference sequence). In nucleotides, the CDR3 is TGTGCCAGCAGCCTCCTGGATAGCGGGGGGACCTACGAGCAGTACTTC. Protein sequence: CASSLLDSGGTYEQYF.

J is TRBJ2-2 and V is TRBV27, with D possibly matching TRBD1 (5 bases). CDR1 is MNHEY and CDR2 is SMNVEV in the germline V gene (reference sequence). The CDR3 is 14 residues long. With 4 bases removed from V and 5 bases from J, the gap between germline ends came to 11 bases. Written as DNA, the CDR3 is TGTGCCAGCAGTTATAGGGGTTCAACCGGGGAGCTGTTTTTT. As protein: CASSYRGSTGELFF.

Here the CDR3 DNA reads TGTGCCAGCAGGATAGGAGAGACCCAGTACTTC. Translated: CASRIGETQYF. V is TRBV2 and J is TRBJ2-5; no clear D gene. V lost 6 bases to trimming and J lost 4 bases, with 6 bases between them. Per germline, CDR1 SNHLY and CDR2 FYNNEI. The CDR3 contains 11 residues. The entire variable domain, with the rest obtained from reference TRBV2 and TRBJ2-5, is as follows: EPEVTQTPSHQVTQMGQEVILRCVPISNHLYFYWYRQILGQKVEFLVSFYNNEISEKSEIFDDQFSVERPDGSNFTLKIRSTKLEDSAMYFCASRIGETQYFGPGTRLLVL.

This clone occurred once. CDR3 in DNA: TGTGCCACCAGAGAAACAGGGATGAGCACAGATACGCAGTATTTT. Residues: CATRETGMSTDTQYF. This sequence joins TRBV15 and TRBJ2-3; tentative D call: TRBD1 (6 bases). V was pared by 6 bases and J by 0 bases, with 13 bases between. Germline CDR1 is LNHNV and CDR2 is YYDKDF (reference sequence). The CDR3 runs to 15 residues.

The gene calls are TRBV6-1 and TRBJ1-2, with 11 nucleotides matching TRBD1. Germline V gene lookup returns CDR1 MNHNS and CDR2 SASEGT. The V and J ends lost 2 bases and 8 bases, in that order; junction bases with no gene match: 7. This CDR3 spans 15 amino acids. The CDR3 region has the DNA TGTGCCAGCAGTGAATCGGGACAGGGGGAGGGAGGCTACACCTTC. It codes for CASSESGQGEGGYTF.

The chain recombines TRBV30 with TRBJ1-5, with D possibly TRBD1 on 6 matching bases. The CDR3 sequence is 13 residues long. CDR1 is GTSNPN and CDR2 is SVGIG in the germline V gene (reference sequence). The ends were cut back, 3 bases at V and 6 bases at J, with 12 bases in the middle. CDR3 DNA sequence: TGTGCCTGGAGCGGAACAGGGTTTCAGCCCCAGCATTTT. It yields the protein CAWSGTGFQPQHF.

The chain links TRBV3-1 (or the pseudogene TRBV3-2) to TRBJ2-7, with 7 positions matching TRBD2. V gave up 4 bases and J gave up 2 bases; unmatched junction bases: 2. The CDR3 has 13 amino acids. Per the germline V gene, CDR1 is LGHDT and CDR2 is YNNKEL (reference sequence). In DNA form, the CDR3 reads TGTGCCAGCAGCCCCCGGGGGGCCTACGAGCAGTACGTC. Translating it yields CASSPRGAYEQYV.

The chain employs TRBV27 and TRBJ2-3, with TRBD2 matching over 8 bases. CDR1 is MNHEY and CDR2 is SMNVEV in the germline V gene (reference sequence). Trimming took 7 bases from V and 4 from J; bases not matched to a gene: 7. The CDR3 runs to 14 residues. CDR3: CASKYGGAADTQYF. CDR3 DNA: TGTGCCAGCAAATACGGGGGGGCAGCAGATACGCAGTATTTT.

The rearrangement links TRBV7-2 to TRBJ2-7, with D tentatively TRBD1 (6 bases). From germline, CDR1 is SGHTA and CDR2 FQGNSA. The CDR3 consists of 14 residues. V lost 2 bases, J lost 5 bases, and 13 bases lay in between. The CDR3 DNA reads TGTGCCAGCAGCTTAACCGGGACATCTCACGAGCAGTACTTC. Its protein is CASSLTGTSHEQYF. The variable domain in full, completed from reference TRBV7-2 and TRBJ2-7, reads GAGVSQSPSNKVTEKGKDVELRCDPISGHTALYWYRQSLGQGLEFLIYFQGNSAPDKSGLPSDRFSAERTGGSVSTLTIQRTQQEDSAVYLCASSLTGTSHEQYFGPGTRLTVT.

The genes are TRBV4-3 and TRBJ2-5; 11 nucleotides match TRBD2. Germline CDR1 is LGHNA and CDR2 is YSLEER. V shed 4 bases, J shed 1 base, and the junction held 8 bases outside the gene matches. The CDR3 is 17 residues long. CDR3 nucleotide sequence: TGCGCCAGCAGCCCTTCACTAGCGGGGGAATTCCAAGAGACCCAGTACTTC. As protein: CASSPSLAGEFQETQYF.

The V and J genes are TRBV5-6 and TRBJ2-5; no definite D call. The CDR3 sequence is 14 residues long. V shed 0 bases and J shed 0 bases, with 6 bases lying between them. Germline assignment: CDR1 SGHDT and CDR2 YYEEEE. The CDR3 is CASSLVGNQETQYF. The CDR3 DNA reads as TGTGCCAGCAGCTTGGTGGGCAACCAAGAGACCCAGTACTTC.

This sequence joins TRBV18 and TRBJ2-3; D is unclear. The germline V and J ends were trimmed by 3 bases and 1 base, with 8 bases remaining between them. CDR3 length equals 14 residues. Germline V CDR1 and CDR2: KGHSH, LQKENI. DNA of the CDR3: TGTGCCAGCTCACCGGGATCGGGCACAGATACGCAGTATTTT. It codes for CASSPGSGTDTQYF.

CDR3 coding DNA: TGTGCCAGCAGCTCTAGCGGCTGGGGACAGGGTAATCAGCCCCAGCATTTT. Its protein product is CASSSSGWGQGNQPQHF. The chain combines TRBV11-2 with TRBJ1-5; 9 nucleotides agree with TRBD1. CDR1 and CDR2 from the germline V gene are SGHAT and FQNNGV. CDR3 size: 17 residues. The J segment lost 4 bases and the V segment lost 4 bases, leaving 11 bases of the junction unmatched.

The chain has TRBV21-1 and TRBJ2-7; the table's TRBD1 call for D was not verified on the DNA. TRBV21-1 has pseudogene status. This CDR3 region has 15 residues. The CDR3 DNA sequence: TGTGCCACTGCCGGCCACGACAGGGGGCGCTTTCCGCAGTACGTC. Its protein is CATAGHDRGRFPQYV.